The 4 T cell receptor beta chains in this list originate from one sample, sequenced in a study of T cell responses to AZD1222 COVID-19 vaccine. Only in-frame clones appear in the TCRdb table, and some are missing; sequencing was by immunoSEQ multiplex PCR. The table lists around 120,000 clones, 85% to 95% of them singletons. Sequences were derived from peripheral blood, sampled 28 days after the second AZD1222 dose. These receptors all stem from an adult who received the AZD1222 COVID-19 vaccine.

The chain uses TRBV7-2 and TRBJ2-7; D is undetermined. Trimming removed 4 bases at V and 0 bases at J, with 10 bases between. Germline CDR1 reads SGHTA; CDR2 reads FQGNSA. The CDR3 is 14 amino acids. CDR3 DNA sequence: TGTGCCAGCAGCTCCGCAGATTACTCCTACGAGCAGTACTTC. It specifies CASSSADYSYEQYF.

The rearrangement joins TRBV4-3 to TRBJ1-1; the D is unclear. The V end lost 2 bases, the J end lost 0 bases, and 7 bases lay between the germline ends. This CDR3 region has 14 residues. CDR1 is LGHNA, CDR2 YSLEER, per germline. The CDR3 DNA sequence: TGCGCCAGCAGCCAATTTAGATTGAACACTGAAGCTTTCTTT. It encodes CASSQFRLNTEAFF.

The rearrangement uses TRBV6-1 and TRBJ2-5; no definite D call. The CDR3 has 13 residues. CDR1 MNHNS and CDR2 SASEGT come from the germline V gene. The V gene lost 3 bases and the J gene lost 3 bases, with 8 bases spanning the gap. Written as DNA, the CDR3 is TGTGCCAGCAGTGACCCCAGAAAAGAGACCCAGTACTTC. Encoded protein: CASSDPRKETQYF.

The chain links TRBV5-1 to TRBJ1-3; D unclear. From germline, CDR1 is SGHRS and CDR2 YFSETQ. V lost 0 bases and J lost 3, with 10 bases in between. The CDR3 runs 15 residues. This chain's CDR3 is CASSLAGGYGNTIYF. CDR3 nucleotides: TGCGCCAGCAGCTTGGCGGGCGGGTATGGAAACACCATATATTTT.